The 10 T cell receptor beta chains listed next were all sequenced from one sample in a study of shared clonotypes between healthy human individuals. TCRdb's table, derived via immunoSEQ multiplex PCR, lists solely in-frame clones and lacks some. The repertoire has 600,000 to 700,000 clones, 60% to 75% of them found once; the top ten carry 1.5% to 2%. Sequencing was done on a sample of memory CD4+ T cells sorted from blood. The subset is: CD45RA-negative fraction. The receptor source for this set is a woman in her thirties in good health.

The CDR3 here is CASSSIRVAKNIQYF. The CDR3 bases are TGCGCCAGCAGCTCGATCCGGGTAGCCAAAAACATTCAGTACTTC. This chain connects TRBV5-1 to TRBJ2-4, with D unresolved. The CDR3 has 15 amino acids. In germline, CDR1 is SGHRS, CDR2 YFSETQ. Trimming removed 3 bases from V and 0 bases from J, with 10 bases in between.

The CDR3 DNA follows: TGTGCCACCGCGCCGGACGGACAGTTCTTTTCGGCGGCCGGGGAGCTGTTTTTT. Protein sequence: CATAPDGQFFSAAGELFF. The chain uses TRBV2 and TRBJ2-2, with a possible D match to TRBD1 (6 bases). V was trimmed by 10 bases and J by 6 bases, leaving 30 bases between them. The CDR3 has 18 residues. Per the germline V gene, CDR1 is SNHLY and CDR2 is FYNNEI.

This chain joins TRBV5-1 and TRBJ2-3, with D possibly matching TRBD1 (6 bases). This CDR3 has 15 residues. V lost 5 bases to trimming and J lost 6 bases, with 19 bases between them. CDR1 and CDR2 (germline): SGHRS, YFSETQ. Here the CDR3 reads CASSDSLGGTDTQYF. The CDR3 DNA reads TGCGCCAGCAGTGACTCCTTAGGGGGAACCGATACGCAGTATTTT.

The CDR3 loop reads CASSPRSYGYTF. CDR3 sequence (DNA): TGTGCCAGCAGTCCGCGAAGCTATGGCTACACCTTC. The J gene is TRBJ1-2, the V gene TRBV28; D remains ambiguous. CDR3 length equals 12 residues. Trimming took off 5 bases at V and 4 bases at J, with 8 bases between the two ends. The germline gives CDR1 MDHEN, CDR2 SYDVKM.

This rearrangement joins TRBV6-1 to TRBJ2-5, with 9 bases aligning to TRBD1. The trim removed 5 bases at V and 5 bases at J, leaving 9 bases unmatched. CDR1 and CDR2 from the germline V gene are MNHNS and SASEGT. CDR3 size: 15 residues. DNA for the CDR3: TGTGCCAGCAGTCCCGGGACAGGGATTCTGGAGACCCAGTACTTC. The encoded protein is CASSPGTGILETQYF.

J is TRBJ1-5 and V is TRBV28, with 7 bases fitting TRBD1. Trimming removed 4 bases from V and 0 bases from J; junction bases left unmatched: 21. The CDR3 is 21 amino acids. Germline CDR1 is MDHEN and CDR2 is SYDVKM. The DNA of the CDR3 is TGTGCCAGCAGTTCCTTTAAGACCCGACAGGGACATATCCGTAGCAATCAGCCCCAGCATTTT. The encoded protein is CASSSFKTRQGHIRSNQPQHF.

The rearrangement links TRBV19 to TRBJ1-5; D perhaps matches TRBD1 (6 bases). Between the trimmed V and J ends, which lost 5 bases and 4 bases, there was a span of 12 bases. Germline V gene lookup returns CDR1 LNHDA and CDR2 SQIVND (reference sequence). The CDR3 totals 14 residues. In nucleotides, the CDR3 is TGTGCCAGTAGTTCGACAGGAGCGAATCAGCCCCAGCATTTT. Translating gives CASSSTGANQPQHF. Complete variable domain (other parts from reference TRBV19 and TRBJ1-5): DGGITQSPKYLFRKEGQNVTLSCEQNLNHDAMYWYRQDPGQGLRLIYYSQIVNDFQKGDIAEGYSVSREKKESFPLTVTSAQKNPTAFYLCASSSTGANQPQHFGDGTRLSIL.

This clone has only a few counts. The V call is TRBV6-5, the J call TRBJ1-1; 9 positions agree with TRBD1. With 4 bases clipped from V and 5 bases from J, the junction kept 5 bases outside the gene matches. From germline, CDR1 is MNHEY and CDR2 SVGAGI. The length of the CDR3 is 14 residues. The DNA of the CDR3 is TGTGCCAGCAGTTCTGTGGACAGGGGTACTGAAGCTTTCTTT. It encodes CASSSVDRGTEAFF.

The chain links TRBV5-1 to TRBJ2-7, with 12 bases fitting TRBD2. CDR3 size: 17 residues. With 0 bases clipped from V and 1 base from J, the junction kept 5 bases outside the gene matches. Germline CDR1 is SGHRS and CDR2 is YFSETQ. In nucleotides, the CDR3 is TGCGCCAGCAGCTTGGGACTAGCGGGAGTGGGGTCCTACGAGCAGTACTTC. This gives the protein CASSLGLAGVGSYEQYF.

In DNA, the CDR3 is TGTGCCTGCCCAAAGGGACTAGCGGAGACATACAATGAGCAGTTCTTC. It translates to CACPKGLAETYNEQFF. This chain uses TRBV7-9 with TRBJ2-1; TRBD2 aligns across 11 bases. CDR1 is SEHNR, CDR2 FQNEAQ, per germline (reference sequence). This CDR3 is 16 amino acids long. Trimming removed 11 bases from V and 4 bases from J; junction bases left unmatched: 13.